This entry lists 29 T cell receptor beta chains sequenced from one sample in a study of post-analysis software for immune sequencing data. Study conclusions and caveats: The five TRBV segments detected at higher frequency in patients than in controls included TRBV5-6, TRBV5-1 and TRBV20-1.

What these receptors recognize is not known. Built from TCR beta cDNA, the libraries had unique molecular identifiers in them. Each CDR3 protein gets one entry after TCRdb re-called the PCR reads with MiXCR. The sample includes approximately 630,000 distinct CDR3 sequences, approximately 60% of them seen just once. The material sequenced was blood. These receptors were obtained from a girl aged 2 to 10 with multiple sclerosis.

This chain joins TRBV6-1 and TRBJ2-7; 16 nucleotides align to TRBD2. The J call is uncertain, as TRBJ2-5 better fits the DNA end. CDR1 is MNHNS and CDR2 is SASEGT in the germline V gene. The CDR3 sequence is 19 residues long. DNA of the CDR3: TGTGCCAGCAGCCCCGGGACTAGCGGGAGGGCACTACTGGGGGAGACCCAGTACTTC. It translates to CASSPGTSGRALLGETQYF.

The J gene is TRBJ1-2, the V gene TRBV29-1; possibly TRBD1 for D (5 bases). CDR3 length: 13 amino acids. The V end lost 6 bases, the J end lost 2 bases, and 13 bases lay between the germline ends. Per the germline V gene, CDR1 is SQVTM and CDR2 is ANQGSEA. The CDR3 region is CSVPTGTNYGYTF. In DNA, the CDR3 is TGCAGCGTCCCTACCGGGACCAACTATGGCTACACCTTC. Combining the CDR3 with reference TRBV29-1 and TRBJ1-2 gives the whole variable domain SAVISQKPSRDICQRGTSLTIQCQVDSQVTMMFWYRQQPGQSLTLIATANQGSEATYESGFVIDKFPISRPNLTFSTLTVSNMSPEDSSIYLCSVPTGTNYGYTFGSGTRLTVV.

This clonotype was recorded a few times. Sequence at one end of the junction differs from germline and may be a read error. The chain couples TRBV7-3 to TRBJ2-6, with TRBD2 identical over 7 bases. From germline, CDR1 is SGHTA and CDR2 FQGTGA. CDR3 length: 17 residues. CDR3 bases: TGTGCCAGCAGCTCCCGAGAAGCGGGGTCTGGAGCCAACGTCCTGACTTTC. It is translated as CASSSREAGSGANVLTF.

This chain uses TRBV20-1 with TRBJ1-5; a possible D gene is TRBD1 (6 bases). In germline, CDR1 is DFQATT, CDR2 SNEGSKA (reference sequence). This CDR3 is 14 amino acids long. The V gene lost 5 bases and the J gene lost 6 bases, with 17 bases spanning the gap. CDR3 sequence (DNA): TGCAGTGCTCCACAGGGAGGTGGGGTTCAGCCCCAGCATTTT. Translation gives CSAPQGGGVQPQHF.

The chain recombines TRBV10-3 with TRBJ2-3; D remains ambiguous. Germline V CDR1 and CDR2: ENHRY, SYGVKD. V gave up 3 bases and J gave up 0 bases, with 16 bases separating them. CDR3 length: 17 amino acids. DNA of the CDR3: TGTGCCATCAGTGACTCAGCCCGGACCAAAAGCACAGATACGCAGTATTTT. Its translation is CAISDSARTKSTDTQYF.

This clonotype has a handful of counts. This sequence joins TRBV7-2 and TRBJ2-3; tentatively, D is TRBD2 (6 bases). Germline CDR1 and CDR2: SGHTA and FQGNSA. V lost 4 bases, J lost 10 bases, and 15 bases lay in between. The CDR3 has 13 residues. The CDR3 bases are TGTGCCAGCAGCTCAGCCGGGACTCCAGCGCAGTATTTT. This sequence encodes CASSSAGTPAQYF.

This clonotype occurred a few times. In DNA form, the CDR3 reads TGTGCCAGCAGCCCGGAGGGTTTCTACAATGAGCAGTTCTTC. Protein product: CASSPEGFYNEQFF. The chain joins TRBV7-6 to TRBJ2-1, with D possibly matching TRBD2 (6 bases). This CDR3 spans 14 amino acids. Per germline, CDR1 SGHVS and CDR2 FNYEAQ. Trimming removed 5 bases from V and 3 bases from J, with 11 bases in between.

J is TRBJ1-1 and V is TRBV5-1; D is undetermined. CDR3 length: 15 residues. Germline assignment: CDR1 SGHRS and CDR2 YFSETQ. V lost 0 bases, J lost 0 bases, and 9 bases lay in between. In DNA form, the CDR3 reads TGCGCCAGCAGCTTGGGGGCAGCGCTGAACACTGAAGCTTTCTTT. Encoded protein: CASSLGAALNTEAFF.

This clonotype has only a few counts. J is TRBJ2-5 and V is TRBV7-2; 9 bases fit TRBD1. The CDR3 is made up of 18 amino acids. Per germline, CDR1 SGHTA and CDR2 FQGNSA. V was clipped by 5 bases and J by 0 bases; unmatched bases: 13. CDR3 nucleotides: TGTGCCAGCAGCCGGACAGGGGTGGGGAAGAAATACCAAGAGACCCAGTACTTC. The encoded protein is CASSRTGVGKKYQETQYF.

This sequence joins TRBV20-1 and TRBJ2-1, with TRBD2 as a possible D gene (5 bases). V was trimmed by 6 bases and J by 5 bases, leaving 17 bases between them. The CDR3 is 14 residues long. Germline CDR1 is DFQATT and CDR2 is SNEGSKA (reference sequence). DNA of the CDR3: TGCAGTGCCCAGCTAGCTACCCCTAACAATGAGCAGTTCTTC. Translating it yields CSAQLATPNNEQFF.

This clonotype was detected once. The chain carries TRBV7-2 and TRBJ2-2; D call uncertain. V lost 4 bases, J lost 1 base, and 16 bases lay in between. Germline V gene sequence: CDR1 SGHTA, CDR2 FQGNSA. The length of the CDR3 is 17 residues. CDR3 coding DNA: TGTGCCAGCAGCTCCCGCACGCCCCCCAGGAACACCGGGGAGCTGTTTTTT. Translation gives CASSSRTPPRNTGELFF.

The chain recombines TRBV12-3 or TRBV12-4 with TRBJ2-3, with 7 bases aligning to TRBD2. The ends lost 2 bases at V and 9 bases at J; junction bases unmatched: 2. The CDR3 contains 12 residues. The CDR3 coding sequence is TGTGCCAGCAGTTTAAGGCGGGGGACGCAGTATTTT. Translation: CASSLRRGTQYF.

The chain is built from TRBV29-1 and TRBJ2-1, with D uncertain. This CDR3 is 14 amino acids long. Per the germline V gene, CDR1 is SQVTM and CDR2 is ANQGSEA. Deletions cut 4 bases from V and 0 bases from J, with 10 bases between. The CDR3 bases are TGCAGCGTTGTGAACTGGGGCTCCTACAATGAGCAGTTCTTC. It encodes CSVVNWGSYNEQFF.

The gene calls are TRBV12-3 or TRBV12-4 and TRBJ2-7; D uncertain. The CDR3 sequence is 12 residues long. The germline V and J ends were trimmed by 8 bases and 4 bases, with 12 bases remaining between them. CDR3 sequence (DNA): TGTGCCAGCTCCGGGCCAGATTACGAGCAGTACTTC. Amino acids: CASSGPDYEQYF.

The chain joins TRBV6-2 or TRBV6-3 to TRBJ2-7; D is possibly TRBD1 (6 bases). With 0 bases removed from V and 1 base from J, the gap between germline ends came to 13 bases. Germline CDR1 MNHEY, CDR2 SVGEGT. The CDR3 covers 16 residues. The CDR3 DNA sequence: TGTGCCAGCAGTTACTCGACCAAGACAGGTTCCTACGAGCAGTACTTC. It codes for CASSYSTKTGSYEQYF.

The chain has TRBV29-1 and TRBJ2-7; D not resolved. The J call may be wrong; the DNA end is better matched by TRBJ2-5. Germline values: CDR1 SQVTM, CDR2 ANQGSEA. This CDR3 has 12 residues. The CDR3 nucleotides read TGCAGCGTTGAAAACACCCGGGAGACCCAGTACTTC. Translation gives CSVENTRETQYF.

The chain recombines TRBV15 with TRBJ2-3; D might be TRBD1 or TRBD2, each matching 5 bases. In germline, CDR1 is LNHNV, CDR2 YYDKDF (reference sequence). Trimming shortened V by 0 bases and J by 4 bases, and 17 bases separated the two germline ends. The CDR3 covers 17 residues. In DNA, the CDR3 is TGTGCCACCAGCAGAGATCGGGCAGGGAACGGGGCAGATACGCAGTATTTT. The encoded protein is CATSRDRAGNGADTQYF. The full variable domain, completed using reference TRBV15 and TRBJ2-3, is DAMVIQNPRYQVTQFGKPVTLSCSQTLNHNVMYWYQQKSSQAPKLLFHYYDKDFNNEADTPDNFQSRRPNTSFCFLDIRSPGLGDTAMYLCATSRDRAGNGADTQYFGPGTRLTVL.

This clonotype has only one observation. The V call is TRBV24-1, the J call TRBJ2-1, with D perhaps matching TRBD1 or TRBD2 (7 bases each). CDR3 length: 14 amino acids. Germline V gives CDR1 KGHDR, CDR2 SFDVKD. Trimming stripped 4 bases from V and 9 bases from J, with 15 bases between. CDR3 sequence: CATSDGTKGAEQFF. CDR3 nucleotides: TGTGCCACCAGTGACGGGACTAAGGGGGCTGAGCAGTTCTTC.

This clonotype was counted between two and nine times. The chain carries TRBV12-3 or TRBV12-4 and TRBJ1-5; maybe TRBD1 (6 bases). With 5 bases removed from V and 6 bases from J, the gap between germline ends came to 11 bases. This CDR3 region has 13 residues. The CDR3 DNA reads TGTGCCAGCAGTACCGGGACAACTCAGCCCCAGCATTTT. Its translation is CASSTGTTQPQHF.

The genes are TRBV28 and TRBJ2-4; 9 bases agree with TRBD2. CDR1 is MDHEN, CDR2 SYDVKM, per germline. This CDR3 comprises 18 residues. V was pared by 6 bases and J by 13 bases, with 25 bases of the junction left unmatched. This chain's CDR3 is CASSPGPTRTAGGREQYF. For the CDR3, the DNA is TGTGCCAGCAGCCCCGGGCCCACGAGGACAGCGGGAGGTCGGGAGCAGTACTTC.

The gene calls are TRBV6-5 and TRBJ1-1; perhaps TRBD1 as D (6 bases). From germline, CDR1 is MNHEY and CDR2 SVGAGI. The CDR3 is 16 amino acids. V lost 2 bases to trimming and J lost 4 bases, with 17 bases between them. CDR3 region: CASSYQGSRGGTEAFF. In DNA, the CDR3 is TGTGCCAGCAGTTACCAGGGTTCCAGGGGAGGCACTGAAGCTTTCTTT.

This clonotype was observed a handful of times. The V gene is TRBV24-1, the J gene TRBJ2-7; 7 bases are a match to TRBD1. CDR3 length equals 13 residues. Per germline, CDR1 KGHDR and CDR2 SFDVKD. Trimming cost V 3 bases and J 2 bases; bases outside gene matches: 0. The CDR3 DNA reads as TGTGCCACCAGTGATGGGACAGCCTACGAGCAGTACTTC. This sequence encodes CATSDGTAYEQYF.

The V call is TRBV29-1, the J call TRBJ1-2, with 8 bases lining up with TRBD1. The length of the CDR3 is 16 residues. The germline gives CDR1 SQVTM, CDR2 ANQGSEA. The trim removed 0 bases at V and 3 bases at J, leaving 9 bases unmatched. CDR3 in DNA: TGCAGCGTTGAAGATCGGAAACAGGGGGTATACTATGGCTACACCTTC. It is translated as CSVEDRKQGVYYGYTF.

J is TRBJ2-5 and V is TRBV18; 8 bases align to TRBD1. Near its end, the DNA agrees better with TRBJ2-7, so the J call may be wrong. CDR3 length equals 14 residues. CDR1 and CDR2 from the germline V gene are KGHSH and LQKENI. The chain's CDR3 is CASSPPNRGDEQYF. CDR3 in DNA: TGTGCCAGCTCACCACCGAACAGGGGGGACGAGCAGTACTTC.

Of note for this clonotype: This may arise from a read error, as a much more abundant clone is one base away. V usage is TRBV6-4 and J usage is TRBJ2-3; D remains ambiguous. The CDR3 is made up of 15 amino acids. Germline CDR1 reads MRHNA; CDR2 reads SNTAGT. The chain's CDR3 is CVSSEGNGPSDTQYF. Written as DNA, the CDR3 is TGTGTCAGCAGTGAAGGAAACGGACCCTCAGATACGCAGTATTTT.

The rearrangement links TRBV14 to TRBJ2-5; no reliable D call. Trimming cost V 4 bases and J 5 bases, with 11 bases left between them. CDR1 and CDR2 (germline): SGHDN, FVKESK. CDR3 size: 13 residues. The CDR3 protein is CASSRDTLETQYF. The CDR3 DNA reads TGTGCCAGCAGCCGAGACACGCTGGAGACCCAGTACTTC. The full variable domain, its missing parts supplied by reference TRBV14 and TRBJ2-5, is EAGVTQFPSHSVIEKGQTVTLRCDPISGHDNLYWYRRVMGKEIKFLLHFVKESKQDESGMPNNRFLAERTGGTYSTLKVQPAELEDSGVYFCASSRDTLETQYFGPGTRLLVL.

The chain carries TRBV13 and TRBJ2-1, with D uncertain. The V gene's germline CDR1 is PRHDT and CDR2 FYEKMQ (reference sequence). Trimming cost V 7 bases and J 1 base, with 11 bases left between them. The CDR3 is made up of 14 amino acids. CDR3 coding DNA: TGTGCCAGCATCCAGGCTCTTTCCTACAATGAGCAGTTCTTC. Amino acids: CASIQALSYNEQFF.

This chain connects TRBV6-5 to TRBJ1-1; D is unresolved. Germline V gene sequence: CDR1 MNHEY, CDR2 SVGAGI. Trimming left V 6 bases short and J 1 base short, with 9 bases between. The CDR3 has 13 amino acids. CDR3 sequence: CASRLGANTEAFF. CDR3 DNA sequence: TGTGCCAGCAGACTGGGCGCGAACACTGAAGCTTTCTTT.

CDR3 in amino acids: CASSMGNPADTQYF. In DNA, the CDR3 is TGTGCCAGCAGCATGGGGAATCCGGCAGATACGCAGTATTTT. The J gene is TRBJ2-3, the V gene TRBV11-2; D remains unclear. The CDR3 is made up of 14 amino acids. Germline lookup yields CDR1 SGHAT and CDR2 FQNNGV. The V end lost 5 bases, the J end lost 4 bases, and 13 bases lay between the germline ends. The full variable domain, its missing parts supplied by reference TRBV11-2 and TRBJ2-3, is EAGVAQSPRYKIIEKRQSVAFWCNPISGHATLYWYQQILGQGPKLLIQFQNNGVVDDSQLPKDRFSAERLKGVDSTLKIQPAKLEDSAVYLCASSMGNPADTQYFGPGTRLTVL.